This TCR beta chain was recorded in a study of shared clonotypes between healthy human individuals. About the research overall: CD4 naive and CD4 memory each took three plates per donor, while CD8 naive took two and CD8 memory one. Findings and caveats of the study: A reduction in generation probabilities was seen for non-shared clonotypes relative to those shared by all four donors. Naive CD4 clonotypes overlapped across a handful of donors at around 4.8%.

Per the authors' pipeline: Filtering was not the same, since immunoSEQ gave junction-only sequences without quality scores. TCRdb keeps only in-frame clones here, not all; method: immunoSEQ multiplex PCR. V and J calls and clone size are copied from that table; D and trimming were computed from the DNA. In the table there are approximately 2,300,000 clones, around 90% of which are singletons. The V gene end was trimmed by 3 bases and the J gene end by 5 bases; junction bases not matched to a gene: 8. The CDR3 runs to 15 residues. Germline V gives CDR1 MDHEN, CDR2 SYDVKM. About this clone: Its antigen is unknown.

The rearrangement links TRBV28 to TRBJ2-5; TRBD1 aligns across 8 bases. Sequencing was performed on naive CD4+ T cells from PBMCs. The subset denotes: CD45RA+ positively selected. This receptor was obtained from a man aged 18-30 years in good health. Some clones in this sample may be carry-over from other donors' samples. The CDR3 region is CASSLAQGVQETQYF. CDR3 bases: TGTGCCAGCAGTTTGGCACAGGGGGTGCAGGAGACCCAGTACTTC.